These T cell receptor beta chains were read from a single sample in a study of shared clonotypes between healthy human individuals. TCRdb's copy holds only in-frame clones and misses some; the assay was immunoSEQ multiplex PCR. The sample lists about 2 million clones, approximately 95% occurring once. The material sequenced was naive CD4+ T cells sorted from blood. The receptors were sampled from a man aged 18 to 35 in good health. Both conserved end residues are part of each CDR3. The D gene is left open where the match is weak. A row's size may be missing; if present it is once, few, many or a size class.

V	D	J	size	DNA	CDR3
TRBV27	NA	TRBJ2-7	NA	TGTGCCAGCAGTCCGAGGTGGGCCTACGAGCAGTACTTC	CASSPRWAYEQYF
TRBV5-1	NA	TRBJ2-6	NA	TGCGTCAGCAGCTTGGAGCCTGGGGCCAACGTCCTGACTTTC	CVSSLEPGANVLTF
TRBV18	TRBD1	TRBJ1-5	NA	TGTGCCAGCTCACAAGAGGGGACAGGGGTTAATCAGCCCCAGCATTTT	CASSQEGTGVNQPQHF
TRBV9	TRBD2	TRBJ2-1	NA	TGTGCCAGCAGCGTAGCTCCAAGCGGGGGGCCTGAAGGCAATGAGCAGTTCTTC	CASSVAPSGGPEGNEQFF
TRBV7-2	TRBD1	TRBJ1-2	once	TGTGCCAGCAGCTTTCAGGGGGTGGATGGCTACACCTTC	CASSFQGVDGYTF
TRBV2	NA	TRBJ2-1	NA	TGTGCCAGCAGTCTTTTGAATGAGCAGTTCTTC	CASSLLNEQFF
TRBV7-2	TRBD2	TRBJ2-3	NA	TGTGCCAGCAGCCCCGGGACTAGCGGTACTCAGACGCAGTATTTT	CASSPGTSGTQTQYF
TRBV6-5	NA	TRBJ1-1	once	TGTGCCAGCAGTTACTCGACAGCCAGGGCTTGGACTGAAGCTTTCTTT	CASSYSTARAWTEAFF
TRBV6-5	TRBD1	TRBJ2-5	NA	TGTGCCAGCAGCGGACAGGGCAGTCAAGAGACCCAGTACTTC	CASSGQGSQETQYF
TRBV5-4	NA	TRBJ2-3	NA	TGTGCCAGCAGCTTGGAGGGCGGAAGCACAGATACGCAGTATTTT	CASSLEGGSTDTQYF
TRBV18	NA	TRBJ1-1	NA	TGTGCCAGCTCGCCTAGTACGTTGAACACTGAAGCTTTCTTT	CASSPSTLNTEAFF
TRBV7-2	TRBD2	TRBJ2-2	NA	TGTGCCAGCAGCTTAATGAGCGGGATTATAGCCGGGGAGCTGTTTTTT	CASSLMSGIIAGELFF
TRBV7-9	NA	TRBJ1-1	NA	TGTGCCAGCAGCGGGGGTACACTCAGTCGTACTGAAGCTTTCTTT	CASSGGTLSRTEAFF
TRBV7-6	NA	TRBJ2-2	once	TGTGCCAGCAGCATGACCGAAACTTACACCGGGGAGCTGTTTTTT	CASSMTETYTGELFF
TRBV19	NA	TRBJ1-4	NA	TGTGCCAGTAGTATTAATCAGTACGGTGAACTGTTTTTT	CASSINQYGELFF
TRBV5-6	TRBD1	TRBJ1-4	NA	TGTGCCAGCAGCTTCGACAGGGGGCGAGAAAAACTGTTTTTT	CASSFDRGREKLFF
TRBV6-1	NA	TRBJ1-5	NA	TGTGCCAGCAGTCCTAAAGGGGGGGGGCCCCAGCATTTT	CASSPKGGGPQHF
TRBV7-9	TRBD2	TRBJ2-1	NA	TGTGCCAGCAGCTTAGGACCTAGCGGGCTTGACAATGAGCAGTTCTTC	CASSLGPSGLDNEQFF
TRBV5-1	NA	TRBJ1-3	NA	TGCGCCAGCAGCTCCCCTTCCGGAAACACCATATATTTT	CASSSPSGNTIYF
TRBV19	NA	TRBJ1-2	NA	TGTGCCAGTAGTATGACAGTCTATGGCTACACCTTC	CASSMTVYGYTF
TRBV7-9	NA	TRBJ1-3	NA	TGTGCCAGCAGCCTAGCCGGGCAGAGCTCTGGAAACACCATATATTTT	CASSLAGQSSGNTIYF
TRBV30	TRBD1	TRBJ1-3	NA	TGTGCCTGGAGCGACGGGGACAGGGGAAACACCATATATTTT	CAWSDGDRGNTIYF
TRBV19	TRBD1	TRBJ2-1	NA	TGTGCCAGTAGGCCCCGGGACAGGGTTCTACCAGATGAGCAGTTCTTC	CASRPRDRVLPDEQFF
TRBV9	NA	TRBJ2-2	NA	TGTGCCAGCAGCGTAGGAGGGGAGACCGGGGAGCTGTTTTTT	CASSVGGETGELFF
TRBV5-1	NA	TRBJ2-7	NA	TGCGCCAGCAGCTTGGGGGAAAGGACCTACGAGCAGTACTTC	CASSLGERTYEQYF
TRBV6-6	TRBD1	TRBJ1-2	NA	TGTGCCAGCAGGACAGGGGGTAACTATGGCTACACCTTC	CASRTGGNYGYTF
TRBV10-3	NA	TRBJ1-5	NA	TGTGCCATCAGTGAGTCAACTGTGGGGAGCAATCAGCCCCAGCATTTT	CAISESTVGSNQPQHF
TRBV6-1	NA	TRBJ1-1	NA	TGTGCCAGCAGGGGACCCGGGAGCACTGAAGCTTTCTTT	CASRGPGSTEAFF
TRBV7-9	TRBD1	TRBJ1-1	NA	TGTGCCAGCAGCTTAGGGAGAGGACAGGTGATGTCGAACACTGAAGCTTTCTTT	CASSLGRGQVMSNTEAFF
TRBV7-9	NA	TRBJ2-3	NA	TGTGCCAGCAGCCCTGTGGGAGATACGCAGTATTTT	CASSPVGDTQYF
TRBV7-2	TRBD1	TRBJ2-7	once	TGTGCCAGCAGCCCCCCACGGCCGCAGGGGGCTTACGAGCAGTACTTC	CASSPPRPQGAYEQYF
TRBV15	NA	TRBJ2-6	NA	TGTGCCACCAGCAGGGCAACGGGCGGGGCCAACGTCCTGACTTTC	CATSRATGGANVLTF
TRBV30	NA	TRBJ2-5	NA	TGTGCCTGGAGCTACACGGCAGAGACCCAGTACTTC	CAWSYTAETQYF
TRBV2	NA	TRBJ1-1	once	TGTGCCAGCAGTGGACAGTTGTTGAACACTGAAGCTTTCTTT	CASSGQLLNTEAFF
TRBV10-3	NA	TRBJ2-7	NA	TGTGCCACCCTTGGTACAGGGCCCTACGAGCAGTACTTC	CATLGTGPYEQYF
TRBV6-5	TRBD1	TRBJ2-7	NA	TGTGCCAGCAGTTACTACAGGGGGCTCCAACCCTACGAGCAGTACTTC	CASSYYRGLQPYEQYF
TRBV6-6	NA	TRBJ2-3	NA	TGTGCCAGCACCCACGGGGGCACAGATACGCAGTATTTT	CASTHGGTDTQYF
TRBV27	TRBD1	TRBJ1-2	NA	TGTGCCAGCACCTCGTCCCCCACAGGGGGCAGGGGCTACACCTTC	CASTSSPTGGRGYTF
TRBV20-1	NA	TRBJ1-2	NA	TGCAGCCCGGGGGGGGTAGGCGGCTACACCTTC	CSPGGVGGYTF
TRBV27	NA	TRBJ2-1	NA	TGTGCCAGCAGTAACGGAGGGCGGGTTAATGAGCAGTTCTTC	CASSNGGRVNEQFF
TRBV9	NA	TRBJ2-3	NA	TGTGCCAGCAGCGTAGAGGAACTCACAGATACGCAGTATTTT	CASSVEELTDTQYF
TRBV6-1	NA	TRBJ1-3	NA	TGTGCCAGCACCCTAGGCACAGCTGGAAACACCATATATTTT	CASTLGTAGNTIYF
TRBV28	TRBD1	TRBJ1-4	NA	TGTGCCAGCAGCCGGGCAGGGGGGTCAACTAATGAAAAACTGTTTTTT	CASSRAGGSTNEKLFF
TRBV9	NA	TRBJ2-3	NA	TGTGCCAGCAGCGTAGGTCACAGTGGGACAGATACGCAGTATTTT	CASSVGHSGTDTQYF
TRBV14	NA	TRBJ1-6	NA	TGTGCCAGCCTCGAAGGGGGAGGCTCCTATAATTCACCCCTCCACTTT	CASLEGGGSYNSPLHF
TRBV7-6	TRBD2	TRBJ2-2	NA	TGTGCCAGCAGCTTAGGACTAGCGGGAGGGCCATCCACCGGGGAGCTGTTTTTT	CASSLGLAGGPSTGELFF
TRBV5-6	NA	TRBJ1-4	NA	TGTGCCAGCAGCACGTCTGGGAGAAAAAATGAAAAACTGTTTTTT	CASSTSGRKNEKLFF
TRBV6-5	TRBD1	TRBJ1-2	NA	TGTGCCAGCAGATCCCCGGGACAGACTAACTATGGCTACACCTTC	CASRSPGQTNYGYTF
TRBV27	TRBD1	TRBJ2-7	NA	TGTGCCAGCAGTCCCGGACAGGGAGAGACCTACGAGCAGTACTTC	CASSPGQGETYEQYF
TRBV14	NA	TRBJ2-5	NA	TGTGCCAGCAGCCGAGCGTTAAAAGAGACCCAGTACTTC	CASSRALKETQYF
TRBV18	TRBD1	TRBJ2-5	NA	TGTGCCAGCTCACGGGGACAGCAAGAGACCCAGTACTTC	CASSRGQQETQYF
TRBV7-2	NA	TRBJ2-3	once	TGTGCCAGCAGCTTCTCGTCGAGGGGGACAGATACGCAGTATTTT	CASSFSSRGTDTQYF
TRBV19	NA	TRBJ2-1	NA	TGTGCCAGTAGTATACAAGGCACCCTCAGCTCCTACAATGAGCAGTTCTTC	CASSIQGTLSSYNEQFF
TRBV6-5	NA	TRBJ2-3	NA	TGTGCCACCTATAGGGATACGCAGTATTTT	CATYRDTQYF
TRBV11-3	NA	TRBJ2-5	once	TGTGCCAGCAGCGCTCTCCGGGACAAACAAAAGGGGGAGACCCAGTACTTC	CASSALRDKQKGETQYF